A selection of T cell receptor beta chains follows, all from one sample in a study of human T cells and chemical hapten exposure. MiXCR, applied by TCRdb to the RACE reads, yields one record per CDR3 protein. The sample contains tens of thousands of distinct CDR3 sequences, 9.6% of which appear only once. The sample in question was whole blood, obtained in connection with sensitization to the hapten diphenylcyclopropenone (DPC). Receptors originate from a woman aged 40 to 55 with alopecia areata. Some clones in this sample may be carry-over from other donors' samples. Both conserved end residues are part of each CDR3. A D gene is named only where the DNA matches it firmly. Part of the rows lack a size; the others show once, few, many or a class for expanded clones.

d_call | clone_size | j_call | v_call | cdr3_nt | cdr3_aa
TRBD1 | few | TRBJ2-7 | TRBV7-6 | TGTGCCAGCAGCTCAGGGACAGGGGACCTCGAGCAGTACTTC | CASSSGTGDLEQYF
TRBD1 | many | TRBJ1-1 | TRBV4-1 | TGCGCCAGCAGCCTCATGAGGGGGCAGGGGGCGTTAAACACTGAAGCTTTCTTT | CASSLMRGQGALNTEAFF
NA | many | TRBJ1-6 | TRBV27 | TGTGCCAGCAGTATACGACACAATTCACCCCTCCACTTT | CASSIRHNSPLHF
NA | many | TRBJ2-7 | TRBV12-3/TRBV12-4 | TGTGCCAGCAGTTTAGGGGGGGCCCCCTACGAGCAGTACTTC | CASSLGGAPYEQYF
TRBD1 | many | TRBJ1-2 | TRBV3-1 | TGTGCCAGCAGCAAAAACAGGGGGCAGGACTATGGCTACACCTTC | CASSKNRGQDYGYTF
NA | few | TRBJ2-3 | TRBV20-1 | TGCAGTGCTAGAGATGAAGGCACGGCGACAGATACGCAGTATTTT | CSARDEGTATDTQYF
NA | NA | TRBJ2-7 | TRBV7-2 | TGTGCCAGCAGGTCGGGCCCCGCCAACTACGAGCAGTACTTC | CASRSGPANYEQYF
TRBD2 | few | TRBJ2-3 | TRBV11-2 | TGTGCCAGCAGCCCCGGGACTAGCGGGGTTACGCAGTATTTT | CASSPGTSGVTQYF
TRBD2 | few | TRBJ2-1 | TRBV10-3 | TGTGCCATCTTTAGCGGGGAGTACAATGAGCAGTTCTTC | CAIFSGEYNEQFF
NA | many | TRBJ1-4 | TRBV5-1 | TGCGCCAGCAGCTTGATTGGCATGGATGAAAAACTGTTTTTT | CASSLIGMDEKLFF
NA | few | TRBJ2-7 | TRBV28 | TGTGCCAGCAGTTCCCGAGGAGGACCTAATTACGAGCAGTACTTC | CASSSRGGPNYEQYF
TRBD1 | few | TRBJ2-2 | TRBV6-5 | TGTGCCAGCGGCGGGACAGGCCCCGGGGAGCTGTTTTTT | CASGGTGPGELFF
NA | many | TRBJ1-1 | TRBV7-9 | TGTGCCAGCAGCTCCTACAATACTGAAGCTTTCTTT | CASSSYNTEAFF
TRBD2 | many | TRBJ2-3 | TRBV20-1 | TGCAGTGCTAGAGCCGGGACTAGCGCAGATACGCAGTATTTT | CSARAGTSADTQYF
NA | many | TRBJ2-3 | TRBV9 | TGTGCCAGCAGCCCCCAGTCAACTAGCACAGATACGCAGTATTTT | CASSPQSTSTDTQYF
NA | NA | TRBJ1-5 | TRBV12-3/TRBV12-4 | TGTGCCAGCAGTTTCGGCAGCTTCAATCAGCCCCAGCATTTT | CASSFGSFNQPQHF
NA | few | TRBJ2-7 | TRBV15 | TGTGCCACCAGCAGAGATCTTGGGGGCGACGAGCAGTACTTC | CATSRDLGGDEQYF
NA | few | TRBJ2-1 | TRBV11-2 | TGTGCCAGCAGCTTAGATCTATTGGGATCCGCCAATGAGCAGTTCTTC | CASSLDLLGSANEQFF
NA | NA | TRBJ2-7 | TRBV13 | TGTGCCAGCAGCTTAGGGGCAGACGAGCAGTACTTC | CASSLGADEQYF
TRBD2 | few | TRBJ2-7 | TRBV10-3 | TGTGCCATCAGTGGGGCAGCGGGGGGTTACGAGCAGTACTTC | CAISGAAGGYEQYF
NA | few | TRBJ1-2 | TRBV20-1 | TGCAGTGCTACCCTCCGCTCCTATGGCTACACCTTC | CSATLRSYGYTF
NA | many | TRBJ1-4 | TRBV5-1 | TGCGCCAGCAGTTTACAGGGCCGGGATAATGAAAAACTGTTTTTT | CASSLQGRDNEKLFF
NA | many | TRBJ1-5 | TRBV4-1 | TGCGCCAGCAGCCAAGAAGAACGTCAGCCCCAGCATTTT | CASSQEERQPQHF
TRBD2 | many | TRBJ2-4 | TRBV12-3/TRBV12-4 | TGTGCCAGCAGTAGCGGGGGGGCTTCCAAAAACATTCAGTACTTC | CASSSGGASKNIQYF
TRBD1 | many | TRBJ1-4 | TRBV7-2 | TGTGCCAGCAGCTTAGAGGGCAGGGGGCGTGAAAAACTGTTTTTT | CASSLEGRGREKLFF
NA | many | TRBJ2-7 | TRBV12-2 | TGTGCAAGTCGCTTCAGGGTACGGGACAAAGAGTACGAGCAGTACTTC | CASRFRVRDKEYEQYF
TRBD1 | NA | TRBJ1-1 | TRBV6-2/TRBV6-3 | TGTGCCAGCATTGCCCGACAGGGGATGAGGGTGAACACTGAAGCTTTCTTT | CASIARQGMRVNTEAFF
NA | many | TRBJ2-3 | TRBV20-1 | TGCAGTGCTAGACGAGGGGGAGCAGATACGCAGTATTTT | CSARRGGADTQYF
NA | NA | TRBJ1-5 | TRBV6-2/TRBV6-3 | TGTGCCAGCAGTGACAGATCCAATCAGCCCCAGCATTTT | CASSDRSNQPQHF